One sample yielded the 2 T cell receptor beta chains listed below, sequenced in a study of regulatory T cells in long-lasting Graves disease. Both iRepertoire HTBI primers and Arm-PCR of CDR3 regions were used to build the TCR beta libraries. TCRdb processed the multiplex PCR reads anew with MiXCR; each CDR3 protein has one entry. The sample has 400,000 to 500,000 distinct CDR3 sequences, approximately 21% seen once. Time point meaning: persistent/refractory GD, antithyroid drugs over 5 years with positive TRAb. Extracted RNA from PBMCs served as the source of the TCR library. The starting material was peripheral blood mononuclear cells (PBMCs), obtained when the disease was refractory, from a patient treated with antithyroid drugs. These receptors all stem from a female donor with Graves disease.

The V call is TRBV19, the J call TRBJ2-2; D uncertain. This CDR3 comprises 14 residues. The germline CDR1 and CDR2 sequences are LNHDA and SQIVND (reference sequence). Trimming left V 1 base short and J 2 bases short, with 5 bases between. Here the CDR3 reads CASSIGPNTGELFF. CDR3 coding DNA: TGTGCCAGTAGTATAGGGCCAAACACCGGGGAGCTGTTTTTT.

This clonotype showed up just a few times. This chain links TRBV6-1 with TRBJ2-7, with 9 positions matching TRBD2. This CDR3 has 16 amino acids. The J segment lost 1 base and the V segment lost 6 bases, leaving 10 bases of the junction unmatched. Germline CDR1 and CDR2: MNHNS and SASEGT. CDR3 in DNA: TGTGCCAGCAGCCTAACCCCGACTAGCGGATCCTACGAGCAGTACTTC. It specifies CASSLTPTSGSYEQYF.